This T cell receptor (beta chain) is from a study of blood T cell repertoires in COVID-19. Overall study: Some COVID-19 samples were acute and others convalescent; all came from the United States, Italy and Spain. PBMCs, B-cell-depleted T cells, or T cells were the source of the cDNA or gDNA that made up the material.

How the authors handled the data: Reference gene primer amplification gave nucleated cell count estimates. Produced via immunoSEQ multiplex PCR; TCRdb's table is partial and in-frame only. V and J calls and clone size come straight from that table; D and trimming were deduced from the DNA. Among 95,000 to 150,000 clones listed, approximately 80% were seen once. The CDR3 totals 14 residues. Germline values: CDR1 SGHTA, CDR2 FQGNSA. V lost 5 bases to trimming and J lost 3 bases, with 8 bases between them. The chain uses TRBV7-2 and TRBJ2-6; a weak D match, TRBD2 (5 bases). The source of this sequence is a human donor in a cohort sampled during active COVID-19. The sequenced material came from peripheral blood. CDR3 nucleotide sequence: TGTGCCAGCAGCCCTAGCCGTGGGGCCAACGTCCTGACTTTC. Encoded protein: CASSPSRGANVLTF.